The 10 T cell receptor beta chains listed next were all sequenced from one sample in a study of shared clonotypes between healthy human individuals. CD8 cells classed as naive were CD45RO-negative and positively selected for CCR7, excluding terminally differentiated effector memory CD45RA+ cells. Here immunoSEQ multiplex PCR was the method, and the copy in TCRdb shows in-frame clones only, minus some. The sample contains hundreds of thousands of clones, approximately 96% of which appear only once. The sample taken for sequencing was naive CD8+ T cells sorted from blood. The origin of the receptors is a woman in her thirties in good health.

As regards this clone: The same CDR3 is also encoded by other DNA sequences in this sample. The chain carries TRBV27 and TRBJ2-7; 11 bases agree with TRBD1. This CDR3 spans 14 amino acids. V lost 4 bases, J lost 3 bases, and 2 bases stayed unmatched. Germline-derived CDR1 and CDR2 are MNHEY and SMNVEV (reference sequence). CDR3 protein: CASSSGTGGYEQYF. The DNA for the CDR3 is TGTGCCAGCAGTTCCGGGACAGGGGGCTACGAGCAGTACTTC.

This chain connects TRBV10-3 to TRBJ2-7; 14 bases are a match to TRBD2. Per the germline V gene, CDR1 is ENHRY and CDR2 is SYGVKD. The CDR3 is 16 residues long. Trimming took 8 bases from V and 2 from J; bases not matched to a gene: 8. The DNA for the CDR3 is TGTGCCATCGGGACTAGCGGGAGCGAATTAACCTACGAGCAGTACTTC. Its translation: CAIGTSGSELTYEQYF.

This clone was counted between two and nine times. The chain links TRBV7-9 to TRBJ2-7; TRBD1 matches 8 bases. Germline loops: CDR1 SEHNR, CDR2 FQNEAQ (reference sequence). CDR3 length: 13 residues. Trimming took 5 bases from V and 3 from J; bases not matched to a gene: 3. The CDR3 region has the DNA TGTGCCAGCAGCACTGGACAGGGCTACGAGCAGTACTTC. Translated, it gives CASSTGQGYEQYF.

CDR3 DNA sequence: TGTGCCTGGAGTGTACGGAGGGGTTGGAGCACTGAAGCTTTCTTT. It yields the protein CAWSVRRGWSTEAFF. The rearrangement uses TRBV30 and TRBJ1-1; a possible D gene is TRBD1 (5 bases). The germline V gene encodes CDR1 GTSNPN and CDR2 SVGIG (reference sequence). The CDR3 length is 15 residues. Trimming shortened V by 0 bases and J by 4 bases, and 15 bases separated the two germline ends.

CDR3 protein: CASSSAFEQYF. The CDR3 DNA sequence: TGTGCCAGCAGTTCCGCCTTCGAGCAGTACTTC. This chain connects TRBV27 to TRBJ2-7; no firm D call. The CDR3 length is 11 residues. V was shortened by 4 bases and J by 6 bases, with 7 bases between the two germline ends. Germline V lookup: CDR1 MNHEY, CDR2 SMNVEV (reference sequence).

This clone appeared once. In DNA, the CDR3 is TGTGCCAGCAGCGTAGTCGAGGGAACAACTGAAGCTTTCTTT. It translates to CASSVVEGTTEAFF. The chain links TRBV9 to TRBJ1-1; D is unclear. The V and J ends lost 0 bases and 5 bases respectively, with 11 bases between them. The CDR3 totals 14 residues. Germline V gene data show CDR1 as SGDLS and CDR2 as YYNGEE.

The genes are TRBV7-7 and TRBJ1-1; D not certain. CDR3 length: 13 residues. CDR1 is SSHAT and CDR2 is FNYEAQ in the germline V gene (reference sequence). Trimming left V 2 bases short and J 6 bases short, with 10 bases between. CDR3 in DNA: TGTGCCAGCAGCTTACACGAGTCGGCTGAAGCTTTCTTT. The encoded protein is CASSLHESAEAFF.

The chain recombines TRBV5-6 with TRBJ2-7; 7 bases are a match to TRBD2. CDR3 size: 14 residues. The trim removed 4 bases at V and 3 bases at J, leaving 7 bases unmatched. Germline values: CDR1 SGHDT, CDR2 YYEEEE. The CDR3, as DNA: TGTGCCAGCAGCCCCGGGGCTAGCGGCTACGAGCAGTACTTC. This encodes CASSPGASGYEQYF.

CDR3 sequence: CASSFAGRGYEQYF. In DNA form, the CDR3 reads TGTGCCAGCAGTTTTGCCGGGAGAGGATACGAGCAGTACTTC. This sequence joins TRBV28 and TRBJ2-5; D may be TRBD2 (6 bases). TRBJ2-7 explains the end of the DNA better; the J call may be wrong. The CDR3 sequence is 14 residues long. Germline values: CDR1 MDHEN, CDR2 SYDVKM.

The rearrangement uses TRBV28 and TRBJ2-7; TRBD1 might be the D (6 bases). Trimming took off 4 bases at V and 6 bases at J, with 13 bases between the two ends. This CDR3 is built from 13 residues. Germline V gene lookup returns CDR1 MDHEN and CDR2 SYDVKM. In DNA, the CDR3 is TGTGCCAGCAGTTCGGTGACAGGAGTCGAGCAGTACTTC. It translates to CASSSVTGVEQYF.